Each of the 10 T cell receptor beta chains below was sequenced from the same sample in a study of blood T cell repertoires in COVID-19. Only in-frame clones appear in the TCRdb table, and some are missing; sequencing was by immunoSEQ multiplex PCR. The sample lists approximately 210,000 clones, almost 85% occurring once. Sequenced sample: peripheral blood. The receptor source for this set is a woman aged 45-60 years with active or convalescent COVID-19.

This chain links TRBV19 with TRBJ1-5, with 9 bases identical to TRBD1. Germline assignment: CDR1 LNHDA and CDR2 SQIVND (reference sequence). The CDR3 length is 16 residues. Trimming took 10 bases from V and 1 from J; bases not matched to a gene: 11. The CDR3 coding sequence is TGTGCCACCAGACACAGGGGGCAGAGGAGCAATCAGCCCCAGCATTTT. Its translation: CATRHRGQRSNQPQHF.

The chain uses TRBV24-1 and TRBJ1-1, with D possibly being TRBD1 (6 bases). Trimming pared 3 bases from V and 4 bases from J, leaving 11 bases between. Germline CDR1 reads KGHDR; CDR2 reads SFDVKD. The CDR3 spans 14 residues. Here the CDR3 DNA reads TGTGCCACCAGTGATAAGGGGGTGGCCACTGAAGCTTTCTTT. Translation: CATSDKGVATEAFF.

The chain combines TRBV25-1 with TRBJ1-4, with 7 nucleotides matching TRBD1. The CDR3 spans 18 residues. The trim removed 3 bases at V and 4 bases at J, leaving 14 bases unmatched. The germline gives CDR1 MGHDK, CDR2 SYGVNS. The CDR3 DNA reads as TGTGCCAGCAGTGACCCGCTAGGGAAGGGGGCTGGTAATGAAAAACTGTTTTTT. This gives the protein CASSDPLGKGAGNEKLFF.

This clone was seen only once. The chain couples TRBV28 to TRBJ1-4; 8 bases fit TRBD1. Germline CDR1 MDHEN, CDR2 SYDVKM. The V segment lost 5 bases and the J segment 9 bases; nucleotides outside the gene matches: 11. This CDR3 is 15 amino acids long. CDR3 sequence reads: CASSPRQGSAQKLFF. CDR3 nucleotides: TGTGCCAGCAGTCCCAGACAGGGGTCCGCGCAAAAACTGTTTTTT.

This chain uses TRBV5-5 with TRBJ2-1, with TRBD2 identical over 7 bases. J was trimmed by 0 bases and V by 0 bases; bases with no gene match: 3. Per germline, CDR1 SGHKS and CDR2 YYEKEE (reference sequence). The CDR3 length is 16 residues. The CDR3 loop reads CASSLVGGVSYNEQFF. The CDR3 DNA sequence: TGTGCCAGCAGCTTGGTTGGGGGGGTCTCCTACAATGAGCAGTTCTTC.

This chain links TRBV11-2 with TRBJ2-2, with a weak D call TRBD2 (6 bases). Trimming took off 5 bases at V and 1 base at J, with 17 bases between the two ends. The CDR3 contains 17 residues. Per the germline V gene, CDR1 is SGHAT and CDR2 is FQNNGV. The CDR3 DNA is TGTGCCAGCAGCCTAGCGAGGGGAGGTTGGAACACCGGGGAGCTGTTTTTT. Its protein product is CASSLARGGWNTGELFF.

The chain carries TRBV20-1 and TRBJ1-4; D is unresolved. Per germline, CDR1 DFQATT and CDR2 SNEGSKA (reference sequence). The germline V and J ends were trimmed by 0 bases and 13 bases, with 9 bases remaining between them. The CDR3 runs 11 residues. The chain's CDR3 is CSARDVGRLFF. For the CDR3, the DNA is TGCAGTGCTAGAGATGTCGGGAGACTGTTTTTT.

CDR3 bases: TGTGCCAGTACCTCGGACAGTTTATCCTATGGCTACACCTTC. It is translated as CASTSDSLSYGYTF. The rearrangement uses TRBV19 and TRBJ1-2; TRBD1 is a possible D gene (6 bases). V lost 7 bases to trimming and J lost 4 bases, with 16 bases between them. The germline CDR1 and CDR2 sequences are LNHDA and SQIVND (reference sequence). The CDR3 is 14 amino acids.

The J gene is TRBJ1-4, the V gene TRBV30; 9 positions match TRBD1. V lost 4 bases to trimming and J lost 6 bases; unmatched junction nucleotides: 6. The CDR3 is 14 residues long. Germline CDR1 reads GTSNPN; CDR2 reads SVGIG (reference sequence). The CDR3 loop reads CAWTSDRGDEKLFF. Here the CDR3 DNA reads TGTGCCTGGACCTCGGACAGGGGCGATGAAAAACTGTTTTTT.

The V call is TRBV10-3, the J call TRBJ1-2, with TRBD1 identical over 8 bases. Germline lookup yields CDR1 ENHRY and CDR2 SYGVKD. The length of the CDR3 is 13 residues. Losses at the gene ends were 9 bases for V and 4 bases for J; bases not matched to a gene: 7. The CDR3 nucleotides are TGTGCCATTTCCGGACAGGGATTCTATGGCTACACCTTC. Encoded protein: CAISGQGFYGYTF.